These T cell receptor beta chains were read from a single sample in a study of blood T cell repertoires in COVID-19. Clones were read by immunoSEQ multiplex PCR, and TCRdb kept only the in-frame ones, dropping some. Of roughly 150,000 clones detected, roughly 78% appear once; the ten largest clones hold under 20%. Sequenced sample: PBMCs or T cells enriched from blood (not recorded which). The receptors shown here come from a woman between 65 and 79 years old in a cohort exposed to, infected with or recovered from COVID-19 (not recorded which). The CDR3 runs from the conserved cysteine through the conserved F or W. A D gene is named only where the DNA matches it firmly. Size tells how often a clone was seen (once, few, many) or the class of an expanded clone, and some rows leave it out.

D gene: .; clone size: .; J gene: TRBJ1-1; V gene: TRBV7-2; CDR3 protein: CASSLIPGNTEAFF; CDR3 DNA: TGTGCCAGCAGCTTAATCCCAGGGAACACTGAAGCTTTCTTT
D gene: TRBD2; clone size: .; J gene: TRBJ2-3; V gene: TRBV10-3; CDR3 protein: CAIRGAGGGGDTQYF; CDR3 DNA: TGTGCCATCAGGGGAGCGGGAGGGGGGGGAGATACGCAGTATTTT
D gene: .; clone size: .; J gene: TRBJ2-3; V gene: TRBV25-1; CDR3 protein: CASGPMGRGDTQYF; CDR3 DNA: TGTGCCAGCGGTCCTATGGGGCGGGGTGATACGCAGTATTTT
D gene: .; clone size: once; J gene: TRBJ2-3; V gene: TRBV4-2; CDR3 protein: CASSQEYPDTQYF; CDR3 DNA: TGTGCCAGCAGCCAAGAGTATCCAGATACGCAGTATTTT
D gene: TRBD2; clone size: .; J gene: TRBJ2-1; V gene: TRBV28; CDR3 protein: CASSSAAGLAGYNEQFF; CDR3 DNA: TGTGCCAGCAGTTCCGCCGCGGGACTAGCGGGCTACAATGAGCAGTTCTTC
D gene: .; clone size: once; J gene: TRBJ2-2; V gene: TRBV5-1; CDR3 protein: CASSFGGTNTGELFF; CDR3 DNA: TGCGCCAGCAGCTTCGGCGGGACGAACACCGGGGAGCTGTTTTTT
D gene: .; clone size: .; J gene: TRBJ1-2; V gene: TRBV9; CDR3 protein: CASSAGGFNYGYTF; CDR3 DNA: TGTGCCAGCAGCGCGGGGGGTTTTAACTATGGCTACACCTTC
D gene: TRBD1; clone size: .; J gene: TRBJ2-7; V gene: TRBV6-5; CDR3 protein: CASSRQGIHEQYF; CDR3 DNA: TGTGCCAGCAGCCGACAGGGAATCCACGAGCAGTACTTC
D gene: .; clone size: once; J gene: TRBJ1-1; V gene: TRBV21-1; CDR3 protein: CASSNSRTLKPLGTEAFF; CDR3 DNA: TGTGCCAGCAGCAATAGCAGGACACTGAAACCCCTGGGGACTGAAGCTTTCTTT
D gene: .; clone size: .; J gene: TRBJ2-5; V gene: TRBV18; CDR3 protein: CASSPRGVGETQYF; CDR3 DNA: TGTGCCAGCTCACCACGCGGAGTTGGAGAGACCCAGTACTTC
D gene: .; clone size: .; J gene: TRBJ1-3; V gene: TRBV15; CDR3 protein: CATQALQGTGNTIYF; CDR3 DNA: TGTGCCACTCAGGCCCTGCAGGGAACTGGAAACACCATATATTTT
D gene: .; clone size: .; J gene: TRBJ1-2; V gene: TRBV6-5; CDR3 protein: CASRIDRLYGYTF; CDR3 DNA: TGTGCCAGCAGGATAGACAGACTGTATGGCTACACCTTC
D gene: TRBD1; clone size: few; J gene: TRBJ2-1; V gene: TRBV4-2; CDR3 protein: CASSQDRGSRNEQFF; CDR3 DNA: TGTGCCAGCAGCCAAGACAGGGGGTCCCGCAATGAGCAGTTCTTC
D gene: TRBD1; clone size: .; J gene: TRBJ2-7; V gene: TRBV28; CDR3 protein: CATNRGRAVLDEQYF; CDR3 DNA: TGTGCCACCAACAGGGGAAGGGCGGTCCTGGACGAGCAGTACTTC
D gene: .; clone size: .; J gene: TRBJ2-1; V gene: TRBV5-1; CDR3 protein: CASSFSFQYNEQFF; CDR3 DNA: TGCGCCAGCAGCTTCTCCTTTCAGTACAATGAGCAGTTCTTC
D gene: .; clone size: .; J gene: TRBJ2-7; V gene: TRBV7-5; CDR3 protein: CARSPSPGTGDYEQYF; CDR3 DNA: TGTGCCAGAAGCCCAAGTCCCGGGACAGGGGACTACGAGCAGTACTTC
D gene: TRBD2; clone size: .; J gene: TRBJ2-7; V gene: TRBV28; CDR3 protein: CASSLVALAGAYEQYF; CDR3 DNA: TGTGCCAGCAGTTTAGTAGCGCTAGCGGGAGCCTACGAGCAGTACTTC
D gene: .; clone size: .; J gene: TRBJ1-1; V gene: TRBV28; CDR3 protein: CASRKTVNTEAFF; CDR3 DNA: TGTGCCAGCAGGAAGACAGTGAACACTGAAGCTTTCTTT
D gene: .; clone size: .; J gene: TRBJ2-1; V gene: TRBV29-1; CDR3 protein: CSVGGPQNEQFF; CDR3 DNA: TGCAGCGTTGGAGGCCCCCAGAATGAGCAGTTCTTC
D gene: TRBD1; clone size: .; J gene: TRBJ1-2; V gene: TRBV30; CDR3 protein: CAWLDRAGGIYGYTF; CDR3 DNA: TGTGCCTGGCTGGATCGGGCAGGGGGTATCTATGGCTACACCTTC
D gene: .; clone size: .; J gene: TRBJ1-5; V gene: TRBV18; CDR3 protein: CASSIDSGQPQHF; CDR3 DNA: TGTGCCAGCTCAATCGACTCGGGTCAGCCCCAGCATTTT
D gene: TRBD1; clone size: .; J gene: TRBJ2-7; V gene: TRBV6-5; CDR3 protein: CASSSGTGGSYEQYF; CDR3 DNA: TGTGCCAGCAGTTCCGGGACAGGGGGTTCCTACGAGCAGTACTTC
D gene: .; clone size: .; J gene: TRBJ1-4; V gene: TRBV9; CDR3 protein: CASPMRQGLEKLFF; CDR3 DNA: TGTGCCAGCCCAATGAGGCAGGGACTGGAAAAACTGTTTTTT
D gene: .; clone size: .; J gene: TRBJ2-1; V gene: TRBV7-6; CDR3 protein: CASSLAGGEQFF; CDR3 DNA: TGTGCCAGCAGCTTAGCAGGGGGTGAGCAGTTCTTC
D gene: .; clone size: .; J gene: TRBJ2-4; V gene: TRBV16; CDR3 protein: CASSERGLAKNIQYF; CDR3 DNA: TGTGCCAGCAGCGAGAGGGGGTTAGCCAAAAACATTCAGTACTTC
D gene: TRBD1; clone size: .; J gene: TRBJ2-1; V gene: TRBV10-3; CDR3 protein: CATLRTGGNEQFF; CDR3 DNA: TGTGCCACTCTTCGGACAGGGGGGAATGAGCAGTTCTTC
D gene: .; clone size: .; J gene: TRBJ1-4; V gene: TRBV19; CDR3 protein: CASSMVQYEKLFF; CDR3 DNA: TGTGCCAGTAGTATGGTGCAGTATGAAAAACTGTTTTTT
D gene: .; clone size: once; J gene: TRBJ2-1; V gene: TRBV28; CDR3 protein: CASSRLGSYNEQFF; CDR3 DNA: TGTGCCAGCAGCCGACTGGGCTCCTACAATGAGCAGTTCTTC
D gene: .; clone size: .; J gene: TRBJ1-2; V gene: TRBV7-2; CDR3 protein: CASSLGWGLNYGYTF; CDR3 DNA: TGTGCCAGCAGCTTAGGGTGGGGGCTGAACTATGGCTACACCTTC
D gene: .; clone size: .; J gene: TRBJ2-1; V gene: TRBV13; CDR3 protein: CASSSRGRSDNEQFF; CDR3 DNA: TGTGCCAGCAGCTCCAGGGGTCGTTCGGACAATGAGCAGTTCTTC
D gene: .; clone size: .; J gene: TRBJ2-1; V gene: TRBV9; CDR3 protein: CASSEMEGSYNEQFF; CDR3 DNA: TGTGCCAGCAGCGAGATGGAGGGCTCCTACAATGAGCAGTTCTTC
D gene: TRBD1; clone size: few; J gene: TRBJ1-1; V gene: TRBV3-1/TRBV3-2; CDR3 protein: CASSQGQGYTEAFF; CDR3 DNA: TGTGCCAGCAGCCAAGGACAGGGGTACACTGAAGCTTTCTTT
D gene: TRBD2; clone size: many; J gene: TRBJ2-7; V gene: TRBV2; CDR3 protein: CASSEGPSGDYEQYF; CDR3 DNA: TGTGCCAGCAGTGAAGGTCCTAGCGGGGATTACGAGCAGTACTTC
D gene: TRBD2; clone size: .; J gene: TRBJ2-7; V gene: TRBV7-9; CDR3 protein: CASTRGGGRADYEQYF; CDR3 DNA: TGTGCCAGCACTCGCGGGGGCGGGAGGGCCGACTACGAGCAGTACTTC
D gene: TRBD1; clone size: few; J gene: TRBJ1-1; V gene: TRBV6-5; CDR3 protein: CASSLDRADTEAFF; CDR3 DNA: TGTGCCAGCAGTCTCGACAGGGCCGACACTGAAGCTTTCTTT
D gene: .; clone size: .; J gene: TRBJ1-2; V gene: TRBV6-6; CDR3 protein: CASSFQNYGYTF; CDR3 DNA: TGTGCCAGCAGTTTCCAAAACTATGGCTACACCTTC
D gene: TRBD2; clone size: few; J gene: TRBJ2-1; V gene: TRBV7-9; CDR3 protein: CASSSHLLAGHHNEQFF; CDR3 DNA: TGTGCCAGCAGCTCACACCTACTAGCGGGGCACCACAATGAGCAGTTCTTC
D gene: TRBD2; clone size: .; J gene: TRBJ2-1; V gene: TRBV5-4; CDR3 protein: CASSLPGGGKINEQFF; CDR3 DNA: TGTGCCAGCAGCTTGCCCGGGGGGGGGAAGATCAATGAGCAGTTCTTC
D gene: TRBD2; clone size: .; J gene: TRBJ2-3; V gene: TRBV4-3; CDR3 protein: CASSLELGSGRITDTQYF; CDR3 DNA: TGCGCCAGCAGCCTCGAACTAGGGAGCGGGAGGATCACAGATACGCAGTATTTT
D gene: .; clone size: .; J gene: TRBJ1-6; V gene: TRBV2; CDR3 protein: CASTRGRNSPLHF; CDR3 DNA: TGTGCCAGCACTCGAGGGAGGAATTCACCCCTCCACTTT
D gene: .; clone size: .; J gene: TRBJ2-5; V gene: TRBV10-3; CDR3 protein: CAISESQGLETQYF; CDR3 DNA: TGTGCCATCAGTGAGTCTCAGGGTCTGGAGACCCAGTACTTC
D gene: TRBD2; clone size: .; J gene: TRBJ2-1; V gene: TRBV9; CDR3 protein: CASSPTSGRDNEQFF; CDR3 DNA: TGTGCCAGCAGCCCGACTAGCGGGAGGGACAATGAGCAGTTCTTC